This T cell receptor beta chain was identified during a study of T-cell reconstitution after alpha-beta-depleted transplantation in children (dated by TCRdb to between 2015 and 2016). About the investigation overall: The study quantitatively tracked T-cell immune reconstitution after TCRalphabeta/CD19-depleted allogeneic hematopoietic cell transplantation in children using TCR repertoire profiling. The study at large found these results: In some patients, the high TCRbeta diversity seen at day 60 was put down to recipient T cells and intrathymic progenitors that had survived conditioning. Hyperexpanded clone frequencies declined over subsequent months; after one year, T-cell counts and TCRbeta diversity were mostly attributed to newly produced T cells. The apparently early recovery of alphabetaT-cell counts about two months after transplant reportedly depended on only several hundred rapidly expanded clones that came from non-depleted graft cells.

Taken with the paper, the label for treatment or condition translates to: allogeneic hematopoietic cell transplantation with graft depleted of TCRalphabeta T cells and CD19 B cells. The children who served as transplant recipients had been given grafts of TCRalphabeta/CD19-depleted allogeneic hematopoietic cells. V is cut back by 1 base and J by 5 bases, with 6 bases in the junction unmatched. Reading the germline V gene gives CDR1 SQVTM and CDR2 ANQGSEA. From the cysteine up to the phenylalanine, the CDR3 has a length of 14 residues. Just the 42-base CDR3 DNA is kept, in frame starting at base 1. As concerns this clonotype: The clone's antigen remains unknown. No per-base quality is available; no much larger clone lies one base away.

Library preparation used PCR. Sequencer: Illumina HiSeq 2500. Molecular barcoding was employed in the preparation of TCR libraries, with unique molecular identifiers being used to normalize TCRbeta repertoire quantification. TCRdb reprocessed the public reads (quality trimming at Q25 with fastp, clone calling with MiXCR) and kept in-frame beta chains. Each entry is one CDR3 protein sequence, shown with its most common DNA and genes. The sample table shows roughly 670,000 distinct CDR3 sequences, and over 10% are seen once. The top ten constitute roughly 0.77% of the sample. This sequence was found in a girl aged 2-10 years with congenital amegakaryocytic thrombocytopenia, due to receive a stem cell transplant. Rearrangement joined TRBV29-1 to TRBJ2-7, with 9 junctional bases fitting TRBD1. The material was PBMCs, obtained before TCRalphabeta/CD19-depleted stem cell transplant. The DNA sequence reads TGCAGCGTTGAAGGCAACAGGGGGCTGAACGAGCAGTACTTC. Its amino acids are CSVEGNRGLNEQYF.